Below are 21 T cell receptor beta chains sequenced from a single sample in a study of blood T cell repertoires in COVID-19. This table comes from immunoSEQ multiplex PCR, and its TCRdb copy is limited to in-frame clones, with some not included. Of 250,000 or so clones listed, under 90% were seen once; the top ten hold 4% to 5%. The sequenced sample was peripheral blood. The source is a man in his 60s with acute or convalescent COVID-19.

The rearrangement uses TRBV7-2 and TRBJ2-7; 8 bases match TRBD1. V shed 4 bases, J shed 5 bases, and the junction held 13 bases outside the gene matches. This CDR3 has 16 residues. The germline V gene encodes CDR1 SGHTA and CDR2 FQGNSA. CDR3 sequence (DNA): TGTGCCAGCAGCTCGACTAGTAGGACAGGGACCCACGAGCAGTACTTC. It yields the protein CASSSTSRTGTHEQYF.

This clone was detected once. The chain carries TRBV19 and TRBJ1-2; 7 bases are shared with TRBD1. Germline assignment: CDR1 LNHDA and CDR2 SQIVND (reference sequence). V dropped 2 bases and J dropped 0; count of bases not matched to a gene: 3. This CDR3 comprises 15 residues. The CDR3: CASSIFTGANYGYTF. The CDR3 nucleotides are TGTGCCAGTAGTATATTTACAGGGGCTAACTATGGCTACACCTTC.

Comment on this clone: The sample holds other DNA sequences that translate to the same CDR3. This chain uses TRBV18 with TRBJ1-1, with 12 bases lining up with TRBD1. This CDR3 has 15 residues. Trimming took 3 bases from V and 4 from J; bases not matched to a gene: 3. CDR1 is KGHSH and CDR2 is LQKENI in the germline V gene. CDR3 loop: CASSPGQGAGTEAFF. CDR3 in DNA: TGTGCCAGCTCACCGGGACAGGGGGCGGGCACTGAAGCTTTCTTT.

The chain employs TRBV28 and TRBJ2-1; TRBD1 agrees at 9 bases. The CDR3 has 14 residues. Trimming removed 6 bases from V and 4 bases from J; junction bases left unmatched: 4. CDR1 and CDR2 (germline): MDHEN, SYDVKM. The CDR3 region has the DNA TGTGCCAGCAGGGGACAGGGCTCTTACAATGAGCAGTTCTTC. Amino acid sequence: CASRGQGSYNEQFF.

The chain carries TRBV7-2 and TRBJ2-2; D gene unclear. The CDR3 is made up of 15 amino acids. Looked up from germline, CDR1 is SGHTA and CDR2 is FQGNSA. Trimming stripped 5 bases from V and 4 bases from J, with 14 bases between. The CDR3, as DNA: TGTGCCAGCAGCCAGGCAATAGGTCGCACCGGGGAGCTGTTTTTT. Its protein is CASSQAIGRTGELFF.

V gene TRBV19 combines with J gene TRBJ2-1; the match to TRBD1 covers 7 bases. The CDR3 extends over 14 amino acids. Germline V CDR1 and CDR2: LNHDA, SQIVND (reference sequence). With 4 bases clipped from V and 4 bases from J, the junction kept 4 bases outside the gene matches. CDR3 residues: CASSTGQPYNEQFF. CDR3 nucleotide sequence: TGTGCCAGTAGTACGGGACAGCCTTACAATGAGCAGTTCTTC. Filled out from reference TRBV19 and TRBJ2-1, the complete variable domain reads DGGITQSPKYLFRKEGQNVTLSCEQNLNHDAMYWYRQDPGQGLRLIYYSQIVNDFQKGDIAEGYSVSREKKESFPLTVTSAQKNPTAFYLCASSTGQPYNEQFFGPGTRLTVL.

This chain uses TRBV28 with TRBJ2-7; TRBD2 matches at 7 bases. Germline loops: CDR1 MDHEN, CDR2 SYDVKM. The ends lost 6 bases at V and 4 bases at J; junction bases unmatched: 12. This CDR3 comprises 15 residues. The CDR3 DNA reads TGTGCCAGCAGCCCCTCAGGGACTACCCGATACGAGCAGTACTTC. Protein: CASSPSGTTRYEQYF.

The chain recombines TRBV30 with TRBJ2-7; weak D call: TRBD1 (5 bases). The CDR3 loop spans 17 amino acids. V shed 0 bases and J shed 3 bases, with 21 bases lying between them. Germline CDR1 reads GTSNPN; CDR2 reads SVGIG (reference sequence). The CDR3 region is CAWSVIGHQGGSYEQYF. For the CDR3, the DNA is TGTGCCTGGAGTGTAATAGGACACCAGGGCGGAAGCTACGAGCAGTACTTC.

The gene calls are TRBV5-1 and TRBJ1-2; weak D call: TRBD1 (5 bases). The V end lost 1 base, the J end lost 3 bases, and 13 bases lay between the germline ends. The CDR3 contains 15 residues. Germline lookup yields CDR1 SGHRS and CDR2 YFSETQ. The CDR3 region is CASSLSGAPDYGYTF. CDR3 DNA sequence: TGCGCCAGCAGCTTGTCTGGGGCGCCGGACTATGGCTACACCTTC.

The chain is built from TRBV5-1 and TRBJ2-2, with 7 bases lining up with TRBD1. V lost 9 bases, J lost 5 bases, and 13 bases stayed unmatched. Germline CDR1 and CDR2: SGHRS and YFSETQ. CDR3 length equals 15 residues. The CDR3 protein is CATALLGTATGELFF. The DNA of the CDR3 is TGCGCCACCGCGTTATTGGGGACAGCGACCGGGGAGCTGTTTTTT.

The rearrangement links TRBV11-1 to TRBJ2-1, with 15 bases identical to TRBD2. V shed 5 bases and J 9 bases; nucleotides not matched to a gene: 8. CDR1 is SGHAT, CDR2 FQDESV, per germline (reference sequence). The CDR3 runs to 16 residues. CDR3 DNA: TGTGCCAGCAGCCCCGCCTGGACTAGCGGGAGGGGTGAGCAGTTCTTC. Its protein product is CASSPAWTSGRGEQFF.

This chain joins TRBV11-2 and TRBJ2-7; TRBD1 matches 12 bases. V shed 5 bases, J shed 9 bases, and the junction held 11 bases outside the gene matches. The CDR3 totals 15 residues. Germline CDR1 is SGHAT and CDR2 is FQNNGV. CDR3 bases: TGTGCCAGCAGCCTGCCCGGGACAGGGGGCGTGGGGCAGTACTTC. It codes for CASSLPGTGGVGQYF.

V usage is TRBV28 and J usage is TRBJ1-1; D is uncertain. Germline V gives CDR1 MDHEN, CDR2 SYDVKM. The CDR3 loop spans 13 amino acids. V was trimmed by 4 bases and J by 0 bases, leaving 6 bases between them. In nucleotides, the CDR3 is TGTGCCAGCAGTTACACTATGAACACTGAAGCTTTCTTT. This encodes CASSYTMNTEAFF.

The rearrangement uses TRBV6-5 and TRBJ2-1, with 8 nucleotides matching TRBD2. J gave up 6 bases and V 9 bases, and 7 bases lay outside the gene matches. The CDR3 consists of 13 residues. Germline loops: CDR1 MNHEY, CDR2 SVGAGI. CDR3 residues: CASSQRESNEQFF. DNA of the CDR3: TGTGCCAGTTCCCAGCGGGAGTCCAATGAGCAGTTCTTC.

This clone was detected a few times. The chain links TRBV18 to TRBJ1-2, with TRBD1 identical over 10 bases. J lost 2 bases, V lost 2 bases, and 2 bases had no gene match. CDR3 size: 15 residues. CDR1 KGHSH and CDR2 LQKENI come from the germline V gene. In DNA form, the CDR3 reads TGTGCCAGCTCACCAGCGGGACAGGGGAACTATGGCTACACCTTC. Its translation: CASSPAGQGNYGYTF.

The V call is TRBV11-2, the J call TRBJ1-2, with 7 bases lining up with TRBD1. After removal of 1 base from V and 4 bases from J, the junction contained 12 bases not matched to a gene. CDR3 length: 17 amino acids. Germline-derived CDR1 and CDR2 are SGHAT and FQNNGV. The CDR3 nucleotides read TGTGCCAGCAGCTTAGTCCGCCGACAGGGTGTTAGCTATGGCTACACCTTC. Protein: CASSLVRRQGVSYGYTF.

The J gene is TRBJ1-2, the V gene TRBV6-9, with 12 positions matching TRBD1. CDR3 length equals 19 residues. The trim removed 2 bases at V and 7 bases at J, leaving 17 bases unmatched. The germline CDR1 and CDR2 sequences are MNHGY and SVAAGI. CDR3 sequence: CASSYMDPRDRGRVSGYTF. As DNA, the CDR3 is TGTGCCAGCAGTTATATGGACCCCCGGGACAGGGGGCGGGTGAGTGGCTACACCTTC.

The genes are TRBV19 and TRBJ2-2, with 14 bases aligning to TRBD2. In germline, CDR1 is LNHDA, CDR2 SQIVND (reference sequence). J was trimmed by 0 bases and V by 4 bases; bases with no gene match: 4. CDR3 length equals 18 residues. The CDR3 region has the DNA TGTGCCAGTAGTAAGGGACTAGCGGGAGTCGCGAACACCGGGGAGCTGTTTTTT. It yields the protein CASSKGLAGVANTGELFF. Combining the CDR3 with reference TRBV19 and TRBJ2-2 gives the whole variable domain DGGITQSPKYLFRKEGQNVTLSCEQNLNHDAMYWYRQDPGQGLRLIYYSQIVNDFQKGDIAEGYSVSREKKESFPLTVTSAQKNPTAFYLCASSKGLAGVANTGELFFGEGSRLTVL.

V usage is TRBV5-1 and J usage is TRBJ2-2; TRBD2 matches 12 bases. The CDR3 extends over 19 amino acids. Germline values: CDR1 SGHRS, CDR2 YFSETQ. The V and J ends lost 3 bases and 1 base, in that order; junction bases with no gene match: 10. DNA of the CDR3: TGCGCCAGCAGCTCCCACCTAGCGGGGGGGCTCGGGAACACCGGGGAGCTGTTTTTT. As protein: CASSSHLAGGLGNTGELFF.

The chain employs TRBV6-5 and TRBJ2-1; 7 bases are shared with TRBD2. V was pared by 10 bases and J by 5 bases, with 11 bases of the junction left unmatched. The CDR3 is 14 residues long. Germline CDR1 reads MNHEY; CDR2 reads SVGAGI. This chain's CDR3 is CATSGTTLHNEQFF. CDR3 coding DNA: TGTGCCACCTCCGGGACTACCCTACACAATGAGCAGTTCTTC.

DNA for the CDR3: TGTGCCAGCAGTCCCGGGGCGGGAGGAGGAAATGAGCAGTTCTTC. It codes for CASSPGAGGGNEQFF. The chain is built from TRBV28 and TRBJ2-1; the match to TRBD2 covers 8 bases. Germline-derived CDR1 and CDR2 are MDHEN and SYDVKM. Trimming took 5 bases from V and 7 from J; bases not matched to a gene: 10. The CDR3 is made up of 15 amino acids. The whole variable domain, filled in from reference TRBV28 and TRBJ2-1, reads DVKVTQSSRYLVKRTGEKVFLECVQDMDHENMFWYRQDPGLGLRLIYFSYDVKMKEKGDIPEGYSVSREKKERFSLILESASTNQTSMYLCASSPGAGGGNEQFFGPGTRLTVL.